This T cell receptor beta chain was sequenced in a study of blood T cell repertoires in COVID-19. Study context: COVID-19 samples, acute and convalescent, were from the United States, Italy and Spain.

This clone was detected only a few times. Per the study methods: Quantification of nucleated cells was approximated via reference gene primer amplification. The protocol was immunoSEQ multiplex PCR, while the TCRdb copy is restricted to in-frame clones and leaves out a portion. The V and J calls and the clone size are those of that table, but D and trimming were determined from the DNA. The sample yields tens of thousands of clones, around 83% seen once. Germline V lookup: CDR1 SGHDT, CDR2 YYEEEE. V trimming: 4 bases; J trimming: 6 bases; junction bases outside the gene matches: 9. The CDR3 is 15 amino acids.

The gene calls are TRBV5-6 and TRBJ1-5; the match to TRBD1 covers 8 bases. Sequenced sample: peripheral blood. The TCR comes from a woman older than 75 with acute or convalescent COVID-19. CDR3 nucleotides: TGTGCCAGCAGCCTGGGGACAGGAGAGAGTCAGCCCCAGCATTTT. Protein product: CASSLGTGESQPQHF.